This paragraph reports one T cell receptor beta chain. The antigen remains undetermined. The data derive from a study of human T cells and chemical hapten exposure. For the study at large: Minor pooled library volume differences mainly drove per-sample TCR yield variation.

The germline CDR1 and CDR2 sequences are LNHNV and YYDKDF (reference sequence). The CDR3 is 15 amino acids. Trimming cost V 1 base and J 2 bases; bases outside gene matches: 4. Unfractionated whole blood was the source of the extracted total RNA. Individual cDNA molecules received unique molecular identifiers in the library. TCRdb recomputed calls from the 5' RACE reads with MiXCR, one row per CDR3 protein. The sample consists of roughly 110,000 distinct CDR3 sequences, around a fifth of them appearing once. Study conclusions and caveats: Following DPC sensitization, TCRs present above 1 in 1000 frequency showed no change.

This chain links TRBV15 with TRBJ2-7; 8 nucleotides match TRBD2. The clonotype originates from a human donor in good health. CDR3 nucleotides: TGTGCCACCAGCAGAGTAGCGGGAAAGGCCTACGAGCAGTACTTC. This codes for CATSRVAGKAYEQYF.